This T cell receptor beta chain was identified during a study of blood T cell repertoires in COVID-19 (dated by TCRdb to about 2020). In the study overall: The collaborator samples originated in the United States, Italy and Spain and spanned the acute and convalescent phases of COVID-19. The material from the prospective study consisted of cDNA or gDNA derived from T cells, B-cell-depleted T cells, or PBMCs. The dataset comprised deeply sampled blood TCRbeta repertoires from subjects exposed to, actively infected with, or recovered from COVID-19. A freely available public database, intended as a resource for researchers studying the immune response to SARS-CoV-2, is where the repertoires were released. Samples came from the ongoing ImmuneRACE study (first 160 participants) plus 1,254 subjects from 6 global collaborators. Sample metadata almost always included a de-identified subject ID, COVID-19 status, age in years and sex. Where available, HLA class I and class II types were obtained from metadata supplied by the sample provider rather than from assay-based typing. What the work shows at the level of the full study, not this receptor alone: The quantity of clinical and demographic metadata differed by source and by participant and was supplied without curation.

Points on this clone: No cognate antigen has been identified for it. No quality values exist for individual bases; no much larger clone is one base distant.

Each collaborating institution followed its own protocols to collect whole blood in K2EDTA tubes. For TCRbeta analysis, collaborator samples were shipped as frozen whole blood, as isolated PBMCs, or as DNA extracted from either sample type. The CDR1 and CDR2 encoded by the germline V gene are SGHRS and YFSETQ. The V end loses 4 bases and the J end loses 2 bases, and a stretch of 12 bases separates them. Including cysteine and phenylalanine, the CDR3 has 14 amino acids. The retained sequence is limited to the CDR3, 42 bases, with the frame set at the first base. TCRbeta CDR3 regions were amplified from genomic DNA by means of the immunoSEQ Assay, a bias-controlled multiplex PCR. Regarding the original processing steps: Within the assay, amplification of reference gene primers was used to estimate how many nucleated cells each sample contained. To quantify the absolute abundance of each unique TCRbeta CDR3 rearrangement, sequence reads were collapsed and filtered. Productive Simpson clonality was computed per sample as the square root of Simpson's diversity index over productive rearrangements. In TCRdb, the immuneACCESS table is reduced to in-frame sequences with V and J assigned. These tables do not hold every clone; where another copy was compared, an unresolved V gene accounts for under half, and the others remain unexplained. For V, J and clone size, that table is used; D and trimming come from the DNA. The sample table shows about 64,000 clones, and 80% to 90% are seen once. The leading ten clones occupy 3.2% of the sample.

The TCR comes from a man aged 45-65 years with active COVID-19. Input material: peripheral blood. The sequence links TRBV5-1 to TRBJ1-2; tentative D gene TRBD1, with 6 bases matching. The DNA reads as follows: TGCGCCAGCAGCCCGATCACAGGGAACTATGGCTACACCTTC. Its protein product is CASSPITGNYGYTF.